This T cell receptor beta chain was found in a study of early T cells in non-severe SARS-CoV-2 infection. TCRdb ran MiXCR on the 5' RACE reads and lists one entry per CDR3 protein. The table lists roughly 49,000 distinct CDR3 sequences, around 4% of them singletons, with roughly 6% in the top ten. The CDR3 is 14 residues long. CDR1 and CDR2 (germline): MNHNY, SVGAGI (reference sequence). J lost 6 bases, V lost 0 bases, and 3 bases had no gene match. The gene calls are TRBV6-6 and TRBJ1-1; 8 bases line up with TRBD1. Sequencing was done on a sample of whole blood. This sequence originates from an adult who was a healthcare worker with PCR-confirmed SARS-CoV-2 infection or an uninfected control (not recorded which). This CDR3 reads CASSYSTGEPEAFF. Written as DNA, the CDR3 is TGTGCCAGCAGTTACTCGACAGGGGAGCCTGAAGCTTTCTTT.